The rows below give T cell receptor beta chains drawn from one sample of a study of T cells in Graves' hyperthyroidism and ophthalmopathy. One entry per CDR3 protein results from TCRdb running MiXCR on the multiplex PCR reads. The table has some 770,000 distinct CDR3 sequences, around 15% seen once. Sample: blood. These TCRs come from a man younger than 35 with Graves' hyperthyroidism. Both conserved end residues are part of each CDR3. A D gene is named only where the DNA matches it firmly. The size entry is marked missing in some rows and otherwise reads once, few, many or a size class.

D gene | J gene | V gene | clone size | CDR3 protein | CDR3 DNA
NA | TRBJ1-1 | TRBV5-5 | NA | CASSLAPGGMNTEAFF | TGTGCCAGCAGCTTGGCCCCGGGAGGGATGAACACTGAAGCTTTCTTT
TRBD1 | TRBJ2-6 | TRBV10-3 | many | CAISGTGAGANVLTF | TGTGCCATCAGTGGTACAGGGGCTGGGGCCAACGTCCTGACTTTC
TRBD2 | TRBJ2-1 | TRBV20-1 | few | CSARDEETSLDEQFF | TGCAGTGCTAGAGATGAGGAGACTAGCCTCGATGAGCAGTTCTTC
NA | TRBJ2-1 | TRBV20-1 | NA | CSARPGRGYNEQFF | TGCAGTGCTAGGCCGGGTCGGGGTTACAATGAGCAGTTCTTC
NA | TRBJ2-1 | TRBV30 | many | CAWSVPGTEQFF | TGTGCCTGGAGTGTCCCAGGGACTGAGCAGTTCTTC
TRBD2 | TRBJ2-7 | TRBV20-1 | NA | CSAQGRLAWYEQYF | TGCAGTGCCCAGGGAAGACTAGCGTGGTACGAGCAGTACTTC
TRBD1 | TRBJ1-1 | TRBV28 | many | CASRRQGRMNTEAFF | TGTGCCAGCAGGAGACAGGGGCGGATGAACACTGAAGCTTTCTTT
NA | TRBJ2-2 | TRBV12-5 | few | CASGSGLLGLLSHTGELFF | TGTGCTAGTGGTTCCGGCCTATTGGGACTCCTGAGCCACACCGGGGAGCTGTTTTTT
NA | TRBJ2-1 | TRBV20-1 | NA | CSAIGAPYNEQFF | TGCAGTGCTATTGGGGCCCCCTACAATGAGCAGTTCTTC
NA | TRBJ1-1 | TRBV29-1 | few | CSASGTETLNTEAFF | TGCAGCGCCTCCGGGACGGAAACTTTGAACACTGAAGCTTTCTTT
NA | TRBJ1-5 | TRBV9 | NA | CASSAGGYSNQPQHF | TGTGCCAGCAGCGCTGGGGGTTATAGCAATCAGCCCCAGCATTTT
TRBD1 | TRBJ1-1 | TRBV9 | NA | CASSPRGQQRTEAFF | TGTGCCAGCAGCCCCCGGGGACAGCAGCGCACTGAAGCTTTCTTT
NA | TRBJ2-7 | TRBV4-1 | few | CASSQEYGFYEQYF | TGCGCCAGCAGCCAAGAGTACGGTTTCTACGAGCAGTACTTC
TRBD2 | TRBJ2-7 | TRBV2 | NA | CASSEALGSGRRGSYEQYF | TGTGCCAGCAGTGAAGCGCTTGGTAGCGGGAGGCGAGGCTCCTACGAGCAGTACTTC
NA | TRBJ1-5 | TRBV6-2/TRBV6-3 | few | CASTGIWGSQPQHF | TGTGCCAGCACCGGTATCTGGGGCTCTCAGCCCCAGCATTTT
TRBD1 | TRBJ2-2 | TRBV4-2 | NA | CATQQPTGANTGELFF | TGTGCCACCCAACAACCGACAGGGGCGAACACCGGGGAGCTGTTTTTT
TRBD1 | TRBJ1-5 | TRBV24-1 | few | CATSDSRTGGSNQPQHF | TGTGCCACCAGTGATTCTCGGACAGGGGGCTCCAATCAGCCCCAGCATTTT
NA | TRBJ1-1 | TRBV28 | many | CASSESQGPGITEAFF | TGTGCCAGCAGCGAATCCCAGGGGCCCGGGATAACTGAAGCTTTCTTT
TRBD2 | TRBJ2-7 | TRBV18 | many | CASSPGTSVHEQYF | TGTGCCAGCTCACCCGGGACTAGCGTCCACGAGCAGTACTTC
TRBD2 | TRBJ2-3 | TRBV20-1 | many | CSASLREGTDTQYF | TGCAGTGCCTCCTTGCGGGAGGGCACAGATACGCAGTATTTT
NA | TRBJ2-1 | TRBV6-2/TRBV6-3 | many | CASNPLRSSYNEQFF | TGTGCCAGCAACCCTTTGCGGAGCTCCTACAATGAGCAGTTCTTC
NA | TRBJ1-1 | TRBV2 | many | CASSDGGWNTEAFF | TGTGCCAGCAGTGACGGGGGTTGGAACACTGAAGCTTTCTTT
NA | TRBJ2-7 | TRBV27 | many | CASSPLDSLYEQYF | TGTGCCAGCAGTCCTTTGGACAGCCTCTACGAGCAGTACTTC
TRBD1 | TRBJ2-7 | TRBV20-1 | many | CSARTLTGGEQYF | TGCAGTGCTAGAACCTTGACAGGGGGCGAGCAGTACTTC
NA | TRBJ2-3 | TRBV27 | many | CASSPRGGKQYF | TGTGCCAGCTCCCCAAGGGGGGGGAAACAGTATTTT
TRBD1 | TRBJ2-2 | TRBV20-1 | few | CSASRDSFTGELFF | TGCAGTGCTAGCCGGGACAGTTTCACCGGGGAGCTGTTTTTT
NA | TRBJ2-5 | TRBV20-1 | NA | CSARRGEGRETQYF | TGCAGTGCTAGAAGGGGGGAGGGCCGTGAGACCCAGTACTTC
NA | TRBJ2-2 | TRBV27 | NA | CASSWRWGENTGELFF | TGTGCCAGCAGTTGGAGGTGGGGGGAGAACACCGGGGAGCTGTTTTTT
TRBD2 | TRBJ2-1 | TRBV7-2 | few | CASSNRDYSSFDSYNEQFF | TGTGCCAGCAGCAACCGGGACTACTCCTCATTTGACTCCTACAATGAGCAGTTCTTC
NA | TRBJ1-2 | TRBV12-3/TRBV12-4 | few | CASSTGTHIYGYTF | TGTGCCAGCAGCACCGGGACACATATCTATGGCTACACCTTC
NA | TRBJ2-7 | TRBV12-3/TRBV12-4 | NA | CASSLVYPGVPLYEQYF | TGTGCCAGCAGTTTGGTCTATCCCGGGGTCCCCCTCTACGAGCAGTACTTC
TRBD2 | TRBJ2-7 | TRBV20-1 | many | CSARDLTSGSSYEQYF | TGCAGTGCTAGAGATCTGACTAGCGGGAGCTCCTACGAGCAGTACTTC
TRBD1 | TRBJ2-5 | TRBV7-9 | NA | CASSSDDRGHQETQYF | TGTGCCAGCAGCTCAGATGACAGGGGGCACCAAGAGACCCAGTACTTC
TRBD1 | TRBJ2-3 | TRBV28 | many | CASIRGDRGRMDTQYF | TGTGCCAGCATCCGGGGAGACAGGGGGCGGATGGATACGCAGTATTTT
TRBD2 | TRBJ2-5 | TRBV20-1 | NA | CSVVGRELETQYF | TGCAGCGTTGTGGGGCGGGAGTTAGAGACCCAGTACTTC
NA | TRBJ1-1 | TRBV28 | many | CASTSAGGTEAFF | TGTGCCAGCACCAGTGCGGGTGGCACTGAAGCTTTCTTT
TRBD2 | TRBJ2-3 | TRBV27 | NA | CASSPGGVLVVDTQYF | TGTGCCAGCAGCCCGGGGGGGGTACTAGTAGTAGATACGCAGTATTTT
NA | TRBJ2-7 | TRBV5-6 | NA | CASNNRGYGSYEQYF | TGTGCCAGTAATAATCGGGGGTATGGGTCTTACGAGCAGTACTTC
NA | TRBJ1-1 | TRBV18 | many | CASSPTAGNTEAFF | TGTGCCAGCTCACCAACTGCAGGGAACACTGAAGCTTTCTTT
TRBD2 | TRBJ2-5 | TRBV11-2 | many | CASSATSGYQETQYF | TGTGCCAGCAGCGCGACTAGCGGGTACCAAGAGACCCAGTACTTC
NA | TRBJ2-7 | TRBV28 | many | CASSFYGPNSYEQYF | TGTGCCAGCAGTTTCTATGGTCCCAACTCCTACGAGCAGTACTTC
NA | TRBJ2-4 | TRBV7-2 | many | CASSPWTAIAKNIQYF | TGTGCCAGCAGCCCTTGGACAGCGATAGCCAAAAACATTCAGTACTTC
NA | TRBJ1-1 | TRBV5-1 | many | CASKLDVGSTEAFF | TGCGCCAGCAAGTTGGATGTGGGGAGCACTGAAGCTTTCTTT
NA | TRBJ2-2 | TRBV19 | NA | CASLANTGELFF | TGTGCCAGCCTTGCGAACACCGGGGAGCTGTTTTTT
TRBD2 | TRBJ2-3 | TRBV11-2 | NA | CASQLIAGGVDTQYF | TGTGCCAGTCAGCTAATAGCGGGAGGGGTAGATACGCAGTATTTT